These 11 T cell receptor beta chains originate from one sample sequenced in a study of blood T cell repertoires in COVID-19. Libraries were prepared by immunoSEQ multiplex PCR; TCRdb keeps only in-frame clonotypes and omits some of them. The top ten hold 1.5% to 2% of the sample, which has hundreds of thousands of clones, about 88% seen once. Sequenced input: PBMCs or T cells enriched from blood (not recorded which). The receptors were sampled from a woman aged 45 to 65 who had recovered from COVID-19.

As DNA, the CDR3 is TGTGCCTTGGGAGGGGGGCCCTTTACCGGGGAGCTGTTTTTT. Its translation is CALGGGPFTGELFF. This sequence joins TRBV30 and TRBJ2-2; weak D call: TRBD2 (7 bases). Germline CDR1 is GTSNPN and CDR2 is SVGIG (reference sequence). The CDR3 sequence is 14 residues long. V dropped 7 bases and J dropped 5 bases, with 17 bases sitting between them.

The chain couples TRBV20-1 to TRBJ2-7; D is uncertain. Germline V lookup: CDR1 DFQATT, CDR2 SNEGSKA (reference sequence). The V gene lost 3 bases and the J gene lost 2 bases, with 11 bases spanning the gap. The CDR3 has 13 amino acids. The CDR3 coding sequence is TGCAGTGCTAGTAGGAGTCCTACCTACGAGCAGTACTTC. Encoded protein: CSASRSPTYEQYF.

The rearrangement links TRBV5-1 to TRBJ1-6, with 9 bases that match TRBD1. The CDR3 extends over 16 amino acids. Per germline, CDR1 SGHRS and CDR2 YFSETQ. Trimming took 0 bases from V and 9 from J; bases not matched to a gene: 7. The DNA for the CDR3 is TGCGCCAGCAGCTTGGGCCGACAGGGGGGAGGTTCACCCCTCCACTTT. This codes for CASSLGRQGGGSPLHF.

V gene TRBV12-5 combines with J gene TRBJ2-2, with unresolved D. This CDR3 has 14 residues. The germline V and J ends were trimmed by 1 base and 2 bases, with 5 bases remaining between them. Germline loops: CDR1 LGHNT, CDR2 FRNRAP. CDR3 amino acids: CASGLDINTGELFF. The CDR3 DNA is TGTGCTAGTGGTTTGGACATCAACACCGGGGAGCTGTTTTTT.

Concerning this clone itself: The same CDR3 arises from other DNA sequences in this sample as well. The chain couples TRBV12-3 or TRBV12-4 to TRBJ1-5, with D uncertain. Trimming left V 0 bases short and J 6 bases short, with 6 bases between. The CDR3 is made up of 13 amino acids. The CDR3 sequence: CASSLAEGQPQHF. CDR3 sequence (DNA): TGTGCCAGCAGTTTAGCGGAGGGTCAGCCCCAGCATTTT.

The gene calls are TRBV7-3 and TRBJ2-7; D remains unclear. The V end lost 0 bases, the J end lost 0 bases, and 12 bases lay between the germline ends. Germline CDR1 is SGHTA and CDR2 is FQGTGA. This CDR3 is built from 16 residues. DNA for the CDR3: TGTGCCAGCAGCTTAACGACGCTGACAACCTCCTACGAGCAGTACTTC. This encodes CASSLTTLTTSYEQYF.

This sequence joins TRBV20-1 and TRBJ1-2, with D perhaps TRBD1 (5 bases). V lost 3 bases and J 1 base, leaving 9 bases between the germline ends. Germline V gene lookup returns CDR1 DFQATT and CDR2 SNEGSKA (reference sequence). The CDR3 totals 13 residues. The CDR3 region has the DNA TGCAGTGCTAGTCTTGACAGTAACTATGGCTACACCTTC. The encoded protein is CSASLDSNYGYTF.

This chain links TRBV7-2 with TRBJ2-2; the match to TRBD2 covers 11 bases. The V gene end was trimmed by 2 bases and the J gene end by 7 bases; junction bases not matched to a gene: 3. Germline CDR1 and CDR2: SGHTA and FQGNSA. The CDR3 sequence is 15 residues long. The CDR3 region is CASSLTSGSVGELFF. For the CDR3, the DNA is TGTGCCAGCAGCTTAACTAGCGGGAGCGTCGGGGAGCTGTTTTTT.

This clone was counted only a few times. The V and J genes are TRBV13 and TRBJ2-7; D may be TRBD1 (6 bases). The CDR3 length is 15 residues. The germline CDR1 and CDR2 sequences are PRHDT and FYEKMQ (reference sequence). Trimming left V 5 bases short and J 4 bases short, with 18 bases between. The CDR3 spells CASSLEGGDPYEQYF. CDR3 coding DNA: TGTGCCAGCAGCCTGGAAGGGGGAGACCCTTACGAGCAGTACTTC.

The rearrangement links TRBV7-2 to TRBJ1-5; 7 bases line up with TRBD1. CDR3 size: 16 residues. The V gene end was trimmed by 5 bases and the J gene end by 1 base; junction bases not matched to a gene: 8. The germline V gene encodes CDR1 SGHTA and CDR2 FQGNSA. The DNA for the CDR3 is TGTGCCAGCAGCGAACACAGGGGAGCCAGCAATCAGCCCCAGCATTTT. Amino acid sequence: CASSEHRGASNQPQHF.

The chain is built from TRBV19 and TRBJ2-1; no firm D call. This CDR3 is built from 14 residues. Deletions cut 4 bases from V and 5 bases from J, with 12 bases between. Looked up from germline, CDR1 is LNHDA and CDR2 is SQIVND (reference sequence). CDR3 region: CASSTLGSHNEQFF. The CDR3 DNA reads as TGTGCCAGTAGTACGCTCGGGTCCCACAATGAGCAGTTCTTC.